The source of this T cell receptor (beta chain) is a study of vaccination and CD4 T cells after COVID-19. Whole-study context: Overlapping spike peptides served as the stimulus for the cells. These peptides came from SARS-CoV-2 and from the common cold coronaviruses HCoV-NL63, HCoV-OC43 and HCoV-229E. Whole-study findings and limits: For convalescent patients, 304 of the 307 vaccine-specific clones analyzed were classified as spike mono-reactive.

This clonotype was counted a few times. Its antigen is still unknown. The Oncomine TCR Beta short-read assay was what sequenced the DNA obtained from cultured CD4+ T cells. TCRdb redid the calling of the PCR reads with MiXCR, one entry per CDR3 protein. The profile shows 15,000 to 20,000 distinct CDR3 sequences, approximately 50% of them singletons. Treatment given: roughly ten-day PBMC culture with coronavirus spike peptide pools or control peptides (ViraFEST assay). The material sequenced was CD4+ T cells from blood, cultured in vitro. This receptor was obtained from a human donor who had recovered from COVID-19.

DNA of the CDR3: TGTGCCAGCAGCAAAGGCCCCCGGGGCAATTTGACCCTCCACTTT. Its translation: CASSKGPRGNLTLHF. The gene calls are TRBV21-1 and TRBJ1-6; the table gives TRBD1 as D, unverified against the DNA. TRBV21-1 is classified as a pseudogene. This CDR3 is built from 15 residues.